This T cell receptor beta chain was retrieved from a study of regulatory T cells in long-lasting Graves disease. Sequencing libraries for TCR beta were prepared with iRepertoire HTBI primers and Arm-PCR of CDR3 regions. Each CDR3 protein gets one entry after TCRdb re-called the multiplex PCR reads with MiXCR. The sample has 350,000 to 550,000 distinct CDR3 sequences, approximately 15% seen once. As for time point: newly diagnosed GD, antithyroid drugs for less than 3 months. PBMC-derived RNA was used for the TCR library. This clonotype was seen many times. The CDR3 length is 13 residues. V was pared by 7 bases and J by 1 base, with 9 bases between. Germline CDR1 KGHDR, CDR2 SFDVKD. Separately, the same data were catalogued under a study of T cells in Graves' hyperthyroidism and ophthalmopathy.

The chain couples TRBV24-1 to TRBJ1-1, with unresolved D. This clonotype was obtained from a woman in her 30s with Graves disease. The material sequenced was peripheral blood mononuclear cells (PBMCs), taken at new diagnosis, from a patient treated with antithyroid drugs. Here the CDR3 DNA reads TGTGCCACCAGAGGACTGGGGAACACTGAAGCTTTCTTT. Protein: CATRGLGNTEAFF.